Listed here are 10 T cell receptor beta chains from one sample, sequenced in a study of beta chain features in type 1 diabetes. For these receptors, no antigen is known. Since all of the isolated RNA was reverse transcribed, expressed TCRB transcripts were what got sequenced. Clones were read by immunoSEQ multiplex PCR, and TCRdb kept only the in-frame ones, dropping some. There are nearly 700,000 clones in the sample; 13% occur only once, and less than 0.025% lies in the top ten. Study-level results: A moderate, significant TCRB CDR3 shortening appeared in type 1 diabetes across four CD4+ subsets.

The sequencing sample was made of naive CD4+ T cells from blood. The receptors were gathered from a man between 18 and 29 years old with type 1 diabetes.

J is TRBJ2-3 and V is TRBV18; TRBD1 matches at 8 bases. This CDR3 region has 15 residues. Germline V gives CDR1 KGHSH, CDR2 LQKENI. The J segment lost 2 bases and the V segment lost 3 bases, leaving 4 bases of the junction unmatched. The CDR3 loop reads CASSPDRALTDTQYF. In nucleotides, the CDR3 is TGTGCCAGCTCACCGGACAGGGCGCTCACAGATACGCAGTATTTT.

The CDR3 coding sequence is TGTGCCAGCAGCTTAGGGCACATTAGCACAGATACGCAGTATTTT. It is translated as CASSLGHISTDTQYF. This chain joins TRBV7-2 and TRBJ2-3; D call uncertain. The CDR3 has 15 amino acids. Germline CDR1 is SGHTA and CDR2 is FQGNSA. V shed 1 base and J shed 0 bases, with 8 bases lying between them.

This chain joins TRBV10-2 and TRBJ2-4; 7 positions match TRBD1. The CDR3 contains 17 residues. The germline V gene has CDR1 WSHSY and CDR2 SAAADI. V gave up 0 bases and J gave up 0 bases; unmatched junction bases: 5. The CDR3 coding sequence is TGCGCCAGCAGTGAGTCGAGGGACAGTCTAGCCAAAAACATTCAGTACTTC. It translates to CASSESRDSLAKNIQYF.

DNA of the CDR3: TGCGCCAGCAGCTTGGCCTTGGGTGACTCTGGGGCCAACGTCCTGACTTTC. It codes for CASSLALGDSGANVLTF. The rearrangement links TRBV5-1 to TRBJ2-6; D unresolved. Germline V CDR1 and CDR2: SGHRS, YFSETQ. This CDR3 region has 17 residues. The V end was cut by 0 bases, the J end by 0 bases, with 10 bases between.

Turning to this clone: Here the CDR3 omits its conserved ending phenylalanine or tryptophan, so a read error is the likely source. Because the CDR3's place on the DNA is in doubt, the DNA is left out and the CDR3 is given as listed by TCRdb. The J gene is TRBJ1-2, the V gene TRBV30; TRBD1 reflects the table's D call only, with no check against the DNA. The CDR3 has 11 amino acids, counting both end residues. CDR1 and CDR2 (germline): GTSNPN, SVGIG (reference sequence). CDR3 in amino acids: CAWSGRAKADL.

This clone appeared a few times. The gene calls are TRBV23-1 and TRBJ2-5, with 7 bases lining up with TRBD2. TRBV23-1 counts as an open reading frame of uncertain function. The J segment lost 7 bases and the V segment lost 1 base, leaving 15 bases of the junction unmatched. CDR3 length: 17 residues. The CDR3 reads CASSQFDGGGTSGTQYF. DNA of the CDR3: TGCGCCAGCAGTCAATTCGACGGCGGGGGTACCTCCGGGACCCAGTACTTC.

V and J are TRBV7-3 and TRBJ2-7; D perhaps matches TRBD1 (6 bases). Germline CDR1 SGHTA, CDR2 FQGTGA. V gave up 5 bases and J gave up 2 bases, with 13 bases separating them. The CDR3 runs to 14 residues. The chain's CDR3 is CASSPTTGPYEQYF. CDR3 sequence (DNA): TGTGCCAGCAGCCCTACCACAGGGCCCTACGAGCAGTACTTC. The complete variable domain, with remaining parts taken from reference TRBV7-3 and TRBJ2-7, reads GAGVSQTPSNKVTEKGKYVELRCDPISGHTALYWYRQSLGQGPEFLIYFQGTGAADDSGLPNDRFFAVRPEGSVSTLKIQRTERGDSAVYLCASSPTTGPYEQYFGPGTRLTVT.

V gene TRBV6-1 combines with J gene TRBJ1-1; 10 bases line up with TRBD1. This CDR3 spans 13 amino acids. Germline assignment: CDR1 MNHNS and CDR2 SASEGT. V lost 7 bases to trimming and J lost 4 bases; unmatched junction nucleotides: 3. CDR3 in amino acids: CASIWTGGTEAFF. The CDR3 region has the DNA TGTGCCAGCATTTGGACAGGGGGCACTGAAGCTTTCTTT.

In this sample, this clone turned up a few times. The chain links TRBV30 to TRBJ1-5, with D possibly being TRBD1 (5 bases). V was shortened by 3 bases and J by 8 bases, with 14 bases between the two germline ends. There are 13 residues in the CDR3. Germline V lookup: CDR1 GTSNPN, CDR2 SVGIG (reference sequence). The CDR3 protein is CAWSAQGLKPQHF. CDR3 in DNA: TGTGCCTGGAGCGCCCAGGGTCTGAAGCCCCAGCATTTT.

J is TRBJ2-7 and V is TRBV10-2, with D hard to call. Trimming pared 3 bases from V and 0 bases from J, leaving 12 bases between. CDR1 is WSHSY, CDR2 SAAADI, per germline. The CDR3 sequence is 15 residues long. CDR3 in DNA: TGCGCCAGCAGTGACCGGGCATGGGACTCCTACGAGCAGTACTTC. The encoded protein is CASSDRAWDSYEQYF.